The 20 T cell receptor beta chains below come from one sample, sequenced in a study of T cells after yellow fever vaccination. TCRdb re-analysed the 5' RACE reads in MiXCR, keeping a single row per CDR3 protein. The sample carries 280,000 or so distinct CDR3 sequences, 7.5% to 9.5% recorded once. The material was CD4+ T cells sorted from PBMCs, obtained 5 days after the yellow fever booster vaccination. All receptors derive from a man between 18 and 29 years old who received the YFV17D yellow fever vaccine.

This clonotype was detected only a few times. The V and J genes are TRBV10-3 and TRBJ2-3; 11 positions agree with TRBD2. Per the germline V gene, CDR1 is ENHRY and CDR2 is SYGVKD. V shed 0 bases, J shed 3 bases, and the junction held 5 bases outside the gene matches. The CDR3 consists of 17 residues. Here the CDR3 reads CAISESPPSGGTDTQYF. The CDR3 DNA is TGTGCCATCAGTGAGTCGCCCCCTAGCGGGGGGACAGATACGCAGTATTTT.

This clonotype has only a few counts. The V and J genes are TRBV11-2 and TRBJ2-7, with TRBD2 as a possible D gene (6 bases). V shed 1 base and J shed 6 bases, with 10 bases lying between them. CDR1 and CDR2 from the germline V gene are SGHAT and FQNNGV. The CDR3 runs to 13 residues. CDR3 amino acids: CASSLAGGIEQYF. The CDR3 region has the DNA TGTGCCAGCAGCTTAGCTGGGGGGATCGAGCAGTACTTC.

This clonotype was recorded at least ten times. The gene calls are TRBV5-1 and TRBJ2-1, with 7 positions matching TRBD1. This CDR3 spans 14 amino acids. Per germline, CDR1 SGHRS and CDR2 YFSETQ. Trimming cost V 1 base and J 4 bases; bases outside gene matches: 2. The CDR3 region has the DNA TGCGCCAGCAGCTTGCAGGGGGAGTACAATGAGCAGTTCTTC. The encoded protein is CASSLQGEYNEQFF.

This clonotype was picked up many times. The chain couples TRBV28 to TRBJ2-7; TRBD1 aligns across 9 bases. Germline assignment: CDR1 MDHEN and CDR2 SYDVKM. The V gene end was trimmed by 5 bases and the J gene end by 0 bases; junction bases not matched to a gene: 23. The length of the CDR3 is 21 residues. CDR3 region: CASSPYPDRGTRLFSSYEQYV. For the CDR3, the DNA is TGTGCCAGCAGTCCATACCCCGACAGGGGGACGAGACTCTTCAGCTCCTACGAGCAGTACGTC.

This clonotype turned up a few times. The chain joins TRBV29-1 to TRBJ2-2, with TRBD1 matching 9 bases. The CDR3 loop spans 14 amino acids. Losses at the gene ends were 1 base for V and 4 bases for J; bases not matched to a gene: 1. In germline, CDR1 is SQVTM, CDR2 ANQGSEA. The DNA of the CDR3 is TGCAGCGTTGAAGGGGACAGGGTCACCGGGGAGCTGTTTTTT. Translated, it gives CSVEGDRVTGELFF.

V usage is TRBV19 and J usage is TRBJ1-5; D might be TRBD1 (6 bases). This CDR3 contains 15 residues. V shed 4 bases and J shed 7 bases, with 17 bases lying between them. In germline, CDR1 is LNHDA, CDR2 SQIVND (reference sequence). CDR3 in amino acids: CASSTRPGAWQPQHF. The DNA for the CDR3 is TGTGCCAGTAGTACTCGCCCGGGGGCCTGGCAGCCCCAGCATTTT.

The chain is built from TRBV3-1 and TRBJ2-2; tentative D call: TRBD2 (6 bases). With 2 bases removed from V and 5 bases from J, the gap between germline ends came to 9 bases. CDR1 and CDR2 from the germline V gene are LGHDT and YNNKEL (reference sequence). This CDR3 has 14 amino acids. CDR3: CASSQTGGTGELFF. CDR3 bases: TGTGCCAGCAGCCAAACCGGGGGTACCGGGGAGCTGTTTTTT. Full variable domain (remainder filled in from reference TRBV3-1 and TRBJ2-2): DTAVSQTPKYLVTQMGNDKSIKCEQNLGHDTMYWYKQDSKKFLKIMFSYNNKELIINETVPNRFSPKSPDKAHLNLHINSLELGDSAVYFCASSQTGGTGELFFGEGSRLTVL.

V usage is TRBV3-1 and J usage is TRBJ2-3; D might be TRBD1 (7 bases). The V and J ends lost 3 bases and 10 bases respectively, with 17 bases between them. This CDR3 contains 14 residues. Germline V lookup: CDR1 LGHDT, CDR2 YNNKEL (reference sequence). The CDR3 sequence: CASSHADGGTAQYF. In DNA form, the CDR3 reads TGTGCCAGCAGCCATGCTGATGGCGGGACAGCGCAGTATTTT.

The chain uses TRBV2 and TRBJ2-3; perhaps D is TRBD1 or TRBD2 (5 bases each). Per the germline V gene, CDR1 is SNHLY and CDR2 is FYNNEI. The CDR3 covers 15 residues. V was clipped by 2 bases and J by 8 bases, with 17 bases between them. CDR3 residues: CASSEYQGRSSTQYF. The CDR3 bases are TGTGCCAGCAGTGAATATCAGGGACGTTCTTCTACGCAGTATTTT.

This clonotype was seen a handful of times. This chain uses TRBV11-2 with TRBJ2-5, with 11 bases that match TRBD2. Germline V CDR1 and CDR2: SGHAT, FQNNGV. This CDR3 spans 18 amino acids. V lost 4 bases, J lost 5 bases, and 15 bases stayed unmatched. CDR3 sequence: CASSCLWWLAGGGETQYF. The DNA for the CDR3 is TGTGCCAGCAGCTGCCTCTGGTGGCTAGCGGGGGGAGGGGAGACCCAGTACTTC.

This clonotype showed up just a few times. The gene calls are TRBV7-2 and TRBJ2-5; the match to TRBD2 covers 10 bases. The V segment lost 7 bases and the J segment 5 bases; nucleotides outside the gene matches: 4. The germline CDR1 and CDR2 sequences are SGHTA and FQGNSA. This CDR3 spans 13 amino acids. As DNA, the CDR3 is TGTGCCAGCAAGCGGGGGGGCGGTGAGACCCAGTACTTC. Its protein product is CASKRGGGETQYF.

This clonotype was observed a few times. This chain uses TRBV2 with TRBJ1-6; D unresolved. The CDR3 has 14 amino acids. V lost 8 bases and J 7 bases, leaving 15 bases between the germline ends. Germline values: CDR1 SNHLY, CDR2 FYNNEI. This CDR3 is CASQADESNSPLHF. The CDR3 DNA sequence: TGTGCCAGCCAGGCGGACGAATCCAATTCACCCCTCCACTTT. The whole variable domain, remainder taken from reference TRBV2 and TRBJ1-6, is EPEVTQTPSHQVTQMGQEVILRCVPISNHLYFYWYRQILGQKVEFLVSFYNNEISEKSEIFDDQFSVERPDGSNFTLKIRSTKLEDSAMYFCASQADESNSPLHFGNGTRLTVT.

The chain joins TRBV5-1 to TRBJ2-5; D perhaps matches TRBD1 (5 bases). Trimming shortened V by 0 bases and J by 1 base, and 7 bases separated the two germline ends. CDR3 length: 14 amino acids. The germline gives CDR1 SGHRS, CDR2 YFSETQ. In DNA form, the CDR3 reads TGCGCCAGCAGCTTGGTACAGGTCCAAGAGACCCAGTACTTC. Translating it yields CASSLVQVQETQYF.

V usage is TRBV14 and J usage is TRBJ1-1; no reliable D call. Trimming removed 2 bases at V and 4 bases at J, with 17 bases between. Looked up from germline, CDR1 is SGHDN and CDR2 is FVKESK. The CDR3 consists of 16 residues. The CDR3 sequence is CASSQPRLLGTTEAFF. The CDR3 nucleotides read TGTGCCAGCAGCCAACCGAGACTCCTAGGAACCACTGAAGCTTTCTTT.

The V gene is TRBV3-1, the J gene TRBJ1-1; tentatively, D is TRBD1 (5 bases). Trimming shortened V by 4 bases and J by 4 bases, and 13 bases separated the two germline ends. The CDR3 contains 14 residues. The V gene's germline CDR1 is LGHDT and CDR2 YNNKEL (reference sequence). This CDR3 reads CASSRTWGGTEAFF. Written as DNA, the CDR3 is TGTGCCAGCAGCCGAACTTGGGGGGGCACTGAAGCTTTCTTT. The whole variable domain, remainder taken from reference TRBV3-1 and TRBJ1-1, is DTAVSQTPKYLVTQMGNDKSIKCEQNLGHDTMYWYKQDSKKFLKIMFSYNNKELIINETVPNRFSPKSPDKAHLNLHINSLELGDSAVYFCASSRTWGGTEAFFGQGTRLTVV.

This chain joins TRBV6-5 and TRBJ2-7; maybe TRBD2 (6 bases). CDR1 is MNHEY and CDR2 is SVGAGI in the germline V gene. There are 15 residues in the CDR3. Trimming left V 6 bases short and J 0 bases short, with 15 bases between. CDR3 DNA sequence: TGTGCCAGCAGCCCCCGGGACTTTAGCTCCTACGAGCAGTACTTC. The encoded protein is CASSPRDFSSYEQYF.

Only a few counts were recorded for this clonotype. The rearrangement joins TRBV18 to TRBJ2-4; no clear D gene. Germline V CDR1 and CDR2: KGHSH, LQKENI. Deletions cut 3 bases from V and 9 bases from J, with 15 bases between. The CDR3 is 14 residues long. The CDR3 protein is CASSPSPPDGIQYF. CDR3 bases: TGTGCCAGCTCACCTTCCCCTCCTGATGGCATTCAGTACTTC.

This clonotype was picked up many times. V usage is TRBV14 and J usage is TRBJ2-1; 8 bases align to TRBD2. CDR3 length equals 17 residues. Germline V CDR1 and CDR2: SGHDN, FVKESK. Unmatched junction bases numbered 15, after V lost 6 bases and J lost 5 bases. CDR3: CASSYITGGRYNNEQFF. The CDR3 coding sequence is TGTGCCAGCAGTTACATCACGGGGGGGCGATACAACAATGAGCAGTTCTTC.

This clonotype was counted a few times. The rearrangement links TRBV3-1 to TRBJ2-7; D remains unclear. The CDR3 is 13 amino acids. Per the germline V gene, CDR1 is LGHDT and CDR2 is YNNKEL (reference sequence). V gave up 1 base and J gave up 4 bases, with 8 bases separating them. The CDR3 sequence is CASSQAAGYEQYV. The CDR3 coding sequence is TGTGCCAGCAGCCAAGCCGCCGGTTACGAGCAGTACGTC.

This clonotype was observed a handful of times. The rearrangement uses TRBV10-3 and TRBJ1-4, with no clear D. The CDR3 covers 15 residues. The germline V gene encodes CDR1 ENHRY and CDR2 SYGVKD. The V end was cut by 6 bases, the J end by 4 bases, with 15 bases between. CDR3 amino acids: CAISPRGDINEKLFF. CDR3 DNA: TGTGCCATCAGCCCGCGGGGAGATATTAATGAAAAACTGTTTTTT.